This T cell receptor beta chain was sequenced during a study of blood T cells in healthy people across ages. Study background: About one barcoded beta molecule per two T cells was captured by template switching.

Trimming removed 3 bases from V and 7 bases from J, with 9 bases in between. CDR3 length: 12 residues. CDR1 and CDR2 from the germline V gene are PRHDT and FYEKMQ (reference sequence). Primed by a sample-barcoded 5' primer and a J-beta primer mix, a second PCR proceeded for 7 to 11 cycles. One entry per CDR3 protein results from TCRdb running MiXCR on the 5' RACE reads. The sample contains some 1.5 million distinct CDR3 sequences, roughly two fifths of which appear only once. Sequencing input: blood. This clonotype was sampled from a woman aged 18-30 years in good health. The chain carries TRBV13 and TRBJ1-1; D gene ambiguous. The CDR3, as DNA: TGTGCCAGCAGCTTTTACAGAAATGAAGCTTTCTTT. Protein: CASSFYRNEAFF.